These 18 T cell receptor beta chains were all obtained from the same sample, sequenced in a study of T cell repertoires in cytomegalovirus infection. TCRdb processed the reads anew with MiXCR; each CDR3 protein has one entry. The sample has some 220,000 distinct CDR3 sequences; approximately 38% are singletons. Their antigens are not known. The sequencing here drew on CD8+ T cells from cultured PBMCs, taken from culture after CMV antigen stimulation. These receptors all come from a human donor in good health (CMV status not recorded). Some clones in this sample may be carry-over from other donors' samples.

The chain employs TRBV6-1 and TRBJ1-6; possibly TRBD1 for D (5 bases). Germline CDR1 reads MNHNS; CDR2 reads SASEGT. Trimming shortened V by 7 bases and J by 2 bases, and 9 bases separated the two germline ends. The CDR3 loop spans 14 amino acids. In nucleotides, the CDR3 is TGTGCCAGCATAGGGGTGGCCTATAATTCACCCCTCCACTTT. Protein product: CASIGVAYNSPLHF.

The chain is built from TRBV6-6 and TRBJ2-7, with D perhaps matching TRBD1 (5 bases). The CDR3 is made up of 15 amino acids. The V gene's germline CDR1 is MNHNY and CDR2 SVGAGI (reference sequence). V shed 6 bases and J shed 2 bases, with 17 bases lying between them. The CDR3 DNA reads TGTGCCAGCAGGATTTCAAGGGGCAGCGCCTACGAGCAGTACTTC. This translates into CASRISRGSAYEQYF.

There are a few counts of this clonotype. This chain links TRBV12-3 or TRBV12-4 with TRBJ2-1; D might be TRBD2 (6 bases). V was pared by 3 bases and J by 5 bases, with 14 bases between. This CDR3 spans 15 amino acids. This chain's CDR3 is CASSFSSVVDNEQFF. Here the CDR3 DNA reads TGTGCCAGCAGTTTCTCTAGCGTGGTTGACAATGAGCAGTTCTTC.

Of note for this clonotype: One junction end does not reproduce the germline sequence, and a read error may be involved. The rearrangement links TRBV20-1 to TRBJ2-1; the match to TRBD1 covers 8 bases. Germline V gene lookup returns CDR1 DFQATT and CDR2 SNEGSKA (reference sequence). This CDR3 comprises 17 residues. The CDR3 loop reads CSARPRAGQGKRNVQFF. The DNA of the CDR3 is TGCAGTGCTAGACCTCGGGCCGGACAGGGAAAAAGGAATGTGCAGTTCTTC.

The chain employs TRBV19 and TRBJ1-5, with 7 nucleotides matching TRBD1. Germline CDR1 reads LNHDA; CDR2 reads SQIVND (reference sequence). V shed 7 bases, J shed 3 bases, and the junction held 9 bases outside the gene matches. This CDR3 comprises 15 residues. For the CDR3, the DNA is TGTGCCAGTAACCTACAGGGGCAAGTCAATCAGCCCCAGCATTTT. Its protein product is CASNLQGQVNQPQHF.

The J gene is TRBJ2-5, the V gene TRBV27; maybe TRBD2 (6 bases). This CDR3 contains 14 residues. V shed 3 bases and J shed 4 bases, with 12 bases lying between them. CDR1 MNHEY and CDR2 SMNVEV come from the germline V gene (reference sequence). In nucleotides, the CDR3 is TGTGCCAGCAGTTTTATAGCGGCCATAGAGACCCAGTACTTC. This encodes CASSFIAAIETQYF.

This rearrangement joins TRBV5-1 to TRBJ2-7, with D perhaps TRBD1 (6 bases). The CDR3 spans 16 residues. V shed 0 bases and J shed 1 base, with 14 bases lying between them. CDR1 SGHRS and CDR2 YFSETQ come from the germline V gene. CDR3 sequence reads: CASSLAGGQSSYEQYF. The CDR3 nucleotides read TGCGCCAGCAGCTTGGCCGGAGGACAGTCGTCCTACGAGCAGTACTTC.

A few counts support this clonotype. V is TRBV7-9 and J is TRBJ2-3; TRBD2 matches at 7 bases. From germline, CDR1 is SEHNR and CDR2 FQNEAQ (reference sequence). J was trimmed by 0 bases and V by 5 bases; bases with no gene match: 8. There are 16 residues in the CDR3. This chain's CDR3 is CASSPPSGGSTDTQYF. CDR3 DNA sequence: TGTGCCAGCAGCCCGCCCTCGGGGGGAAGCACAGATACGCAGTATTTT. The whole variable domain, filled in from reference TRBV7-9 and TRBJ2-3, reads DTGVSQNPRHKITKRGQNVTFRCDPISEHNRLYWYRQTLGQGPEFLTYFQNEAQLEKSRLLSDRFSAERPKGSFSTLEIQRTEQGDSAMYLCASSPPSGGSTDTQYFGPGTRLTVL.

This clonotype appeared many times. CDR3 sequence (DNA): TGTGCCAGCAGTTCCGGATACAGGGTCCAAGAGACCCAGTACTTC. Amino acids: CASSSGYRVQETQYF. The chain uses TRBV12-3 or TRBV12-4 and TRBJ2-5; tentatively, D is TRBD1 (6 bases). Trimming stripped 4 bases from V and 1 base from J, with 13 bases between. The CDR3 covers 15 residues.

This clonotype appeared a single time. V usage is TRBV19 and J usage is TRBJ2-1, with 7 bases fitting TRBD2. The CDR3 is made up of 14 amino acids. V was pared by 0 bases and J by 10 bases, with 6 bases of the junction left unmatched. Germline lookup yields CDR1 LNHDA and CDR2 SQIVND (reference sequence). CDR3 in amino acids: CASSIDQRGGEQFF. As DNA, the CDR3 is TGTGCCAGTAGTATAGATCAGAGGGGAGGGGAGCAGTTCTTC.

The chain links TRBV5-1 to TRBJ1-1; TRBD1 matches at 7 bases. From germline, CDR1 is SGHRS and CDR2 YFSETQ. With V trimmed by 4 bases and J by 0 bases, 3 bases remained unmatched. The CDR3 has 14 residues. CDR3 nucleotides: TGCGCCAGCAGCCCGGACAGGATGAACACTGAAGCTTTCTTT. As protein: CASSPDRMNTEAFF.

The V gene is TRBV6-1, the J gene TRBJ1-1; no clear D gene. The CDR3 length is 14 residues. Germline V gives CDR1 MNHNS, CDR2 SASEGT. The ends were cut back, 5 bases at V and 3 bases at J, with 13 bases in the middle. In nucleotides, the CDR3 is TGTGCCAGCAGTCACCTCAAAGGTGACACTGAAGCTTTCTTT. It specifies CASSHLKGDTEAFF.

The V gene is TRBV29-1, the J gene TRBJ2-2, with D perhaps assigned TRBD1 or TRBD2 (6 bases each). V was clipped by 7 bases and J by 4 bases, with 19 bases between them. Germline lookup yields CDR1 SQVTM and CDR2 ANQGSEA. The CDR3 runs 15 residues. The CDR3 DNA is TGCAGCGCCCGGCCCGGGGGCTGGAGCACCGGGGAGCTGTTTTTT. This encodes CSARPGGWSTGELFF.

The chain uses TRBV7-2 and TRBJ2-7; D possibly corresponds to TRBD2 (5 bases). In germline, CDR1 is SGHTA, CDR2 FQGNSA. V shed 5 bases and J shed 3 bases, with 11 bases lying between them. The CDR3 has 13 amino acids. The CDR3 region is CASSQDLYYEQYF. CDR3 DNA sequence: TGTGCCAGCAGCCAGGACTTGTACTACGAGCAGTACTTC.

With regard to this clonotype: A read error may explain this, as a much larger clone is one base away. This chain uses TRBV7-6 with TRBJ2-7; D tentatively reads TRBD1 or TRBD2 (5 bases each). Germline V gene lookup returns CDR1 SGHVS and CDR2 FNYEAQ. This CDR3 region has 14 residues. CDR3 coding DNA: TGTGCCAGCAGCATAGCGCAGGGTTACGACGAGCAGTACTTC. It codes for CASSIAQGYDEQYF. Complete variable domain (other parts from reference TRBV7-6 and TRBJ2-7): GAGVSQSPRYKVTKRGQDVALRCDPISGHVSLYWYRQALGQGPEFLTYFNYEAQQDKSGLPNDRFSAERPEGSISTLTIQRTEQRDSAMYRCASSIAQGYDEQYFGPGTRLTVT.

This clonotype showed up just a few times. V usage is TRBV7-6 and J usage is TRBJ1-1, with D perhaps matching TRBD1 (5 bases). The germline V and J ends were trimmed by 0 bases and 0 bases, with 8 bases remaining between them. The CDR3 length is 15 residues. CDR1 is SGHVS, CDR2 FNYEAQ, per germline. CDR3 coding DNA: TGTGCCAGCAGCTTAGCGTCAGGGATGAACACTGAAGCTTTCTTT. Translating it yields CASSLASGMNTEAFF.

This chain joins TRBV7-6 and TRBJ1-2; D possibly corresponds to TRBD1 (5 bases). Trimming removed 5 bases from V and 2 bases from J, with 9 bases in between. CDR1 is SGHVS, CDR2 FNYEAQ, per germline. The CDR3 has 13 amino acids. The DNA of the CDR3 is TGTGCCAGCAGCAAGACAGAGAACTATGGCTACACCTTC. It yields the protein CASSKTENYGYTF.

The rearrangement joins TRBV14 to TRBJ2-3, with 11 bases that match TRBD1. The germline gives CDR1 SGHDN, CDR2 FVKESK. With 1 base clipped from V and 7 bases from J, the junction kept 4 bases outside the gene matches. The CDR3 is 15 residues long. The CDR3 spells CASSQGTGGMNTQYF. The CDR3 nucleotides are TGTGCCAGCAGCCAAGGGACAGGGGGCATGAATACGCAGTATTTT.